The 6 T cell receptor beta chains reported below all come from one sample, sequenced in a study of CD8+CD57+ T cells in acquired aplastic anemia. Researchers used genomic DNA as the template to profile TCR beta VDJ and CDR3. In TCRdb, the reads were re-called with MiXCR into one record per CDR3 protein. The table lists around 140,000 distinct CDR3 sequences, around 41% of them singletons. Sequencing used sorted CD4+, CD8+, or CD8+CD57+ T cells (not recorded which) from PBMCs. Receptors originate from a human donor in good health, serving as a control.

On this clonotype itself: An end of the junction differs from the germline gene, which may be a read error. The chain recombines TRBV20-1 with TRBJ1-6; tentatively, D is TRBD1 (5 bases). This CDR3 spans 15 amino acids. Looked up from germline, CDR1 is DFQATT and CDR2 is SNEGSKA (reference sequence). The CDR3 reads CSARGRQLRDSSLHF. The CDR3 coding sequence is TGCAGTGCTAGAGGACGACAGCTTCGTGATTCATCCCTCCACTTT.

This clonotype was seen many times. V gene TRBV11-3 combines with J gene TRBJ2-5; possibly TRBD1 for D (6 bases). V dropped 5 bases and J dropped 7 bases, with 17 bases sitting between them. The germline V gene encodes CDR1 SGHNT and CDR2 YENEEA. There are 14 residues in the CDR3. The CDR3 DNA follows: TGTGCCAGCAGCCCGACGGGACACAGAGGGACCCAGTACTTC. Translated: CASSPTGHRGTQYF. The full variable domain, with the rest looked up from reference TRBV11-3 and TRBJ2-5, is EAGVVQSPRYKIIEKKQPVAFWCNPISGHNTLYWYLQNLGQGPELLIRYENEEAVDDSQLPKDRFSAERLKGVDSTLKIQPAELGDSAVYLCASSPTGHRGTQYFGPGTRLLVL.

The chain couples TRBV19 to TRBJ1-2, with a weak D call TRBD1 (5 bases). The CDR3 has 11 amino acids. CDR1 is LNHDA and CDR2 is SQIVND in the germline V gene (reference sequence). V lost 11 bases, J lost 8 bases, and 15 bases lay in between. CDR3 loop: CAGSEGIGYTF. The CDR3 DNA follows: TGTGCCGGTTCGGAGGGGATCGGCTACACCTTC.

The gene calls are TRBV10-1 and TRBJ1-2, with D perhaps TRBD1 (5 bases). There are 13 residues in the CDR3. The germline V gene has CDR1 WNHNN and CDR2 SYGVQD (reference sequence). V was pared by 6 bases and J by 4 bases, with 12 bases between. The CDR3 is CASRQEQVYGYTF. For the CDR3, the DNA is TGCGCCAGCAGGCAAGAACAGGTCTATGGCTACACCTTC.

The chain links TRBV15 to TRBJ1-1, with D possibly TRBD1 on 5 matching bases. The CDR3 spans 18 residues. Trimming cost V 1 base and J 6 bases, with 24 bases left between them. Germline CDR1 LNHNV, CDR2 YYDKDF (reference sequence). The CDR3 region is CATSRAPKLQVNYAEAFF. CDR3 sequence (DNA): TGTGCCACCAGCAGAGCCCCTAAATTACAGGTGAACTACGCTGAAGCTTTCTTT.

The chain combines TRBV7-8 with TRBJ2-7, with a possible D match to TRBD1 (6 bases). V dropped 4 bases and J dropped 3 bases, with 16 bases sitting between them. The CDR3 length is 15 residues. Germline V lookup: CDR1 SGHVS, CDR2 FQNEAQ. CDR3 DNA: TGTGCCAGCAGCTGGAAACAGGGCCCGGGCTACGAGCAGTACTTC. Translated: CASSWKQGPGYEQYF. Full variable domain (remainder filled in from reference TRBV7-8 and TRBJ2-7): GAGVSQSPRYKVAKRGQDVALRCDPISGHVSLFWYQQALGQGPEFLTYFQNEAQLDKSGLPSDRFFAERPEGSVSTLKIQRTQQEDSAVYLCASSWKQGPGYEQYFGPGTRLTVT.